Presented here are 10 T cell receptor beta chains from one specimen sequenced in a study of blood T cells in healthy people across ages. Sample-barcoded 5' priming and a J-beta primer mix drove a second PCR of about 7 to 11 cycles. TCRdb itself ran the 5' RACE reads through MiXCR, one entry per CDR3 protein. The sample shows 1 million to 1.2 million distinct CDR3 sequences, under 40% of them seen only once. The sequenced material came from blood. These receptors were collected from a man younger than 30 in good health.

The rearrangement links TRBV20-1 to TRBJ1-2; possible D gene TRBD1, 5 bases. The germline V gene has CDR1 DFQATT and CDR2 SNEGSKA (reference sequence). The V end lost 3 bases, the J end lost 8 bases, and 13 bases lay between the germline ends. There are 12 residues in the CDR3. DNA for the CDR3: TGCAGTGCTAGGCCCGGGGGAGCGGGCTACACCTTC. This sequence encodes CSARPGGAGYTF.

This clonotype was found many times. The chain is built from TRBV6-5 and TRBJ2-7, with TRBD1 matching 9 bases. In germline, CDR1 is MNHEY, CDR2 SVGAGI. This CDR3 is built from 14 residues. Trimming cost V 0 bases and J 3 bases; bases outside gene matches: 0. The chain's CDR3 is CASSYSTGGYEQYF. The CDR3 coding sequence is TGTGCCAGCAGTTACTCGACAGGGGGCTACGAGCAGTACTTC.

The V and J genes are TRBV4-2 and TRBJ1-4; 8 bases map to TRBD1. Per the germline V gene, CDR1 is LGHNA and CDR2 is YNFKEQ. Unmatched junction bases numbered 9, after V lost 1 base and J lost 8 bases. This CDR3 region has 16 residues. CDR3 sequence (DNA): TGTGCCAGCAGCCAAGCTATAGACAGGGGAGGAGAAAAACTGTTTTTT. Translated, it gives CASSQAIDRGGEKLFF.

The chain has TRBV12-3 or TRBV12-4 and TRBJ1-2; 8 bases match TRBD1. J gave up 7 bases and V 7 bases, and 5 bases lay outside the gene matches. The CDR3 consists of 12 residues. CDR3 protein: CASTIQGAGYTF. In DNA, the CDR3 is TGTGCCAGCACCATTCAGGGGGCTGGCTACACCTTC.

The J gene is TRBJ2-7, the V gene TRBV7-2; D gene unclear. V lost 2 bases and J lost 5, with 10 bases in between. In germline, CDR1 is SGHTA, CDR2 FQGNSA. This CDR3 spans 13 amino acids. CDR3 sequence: CASSLSSGDEQYF. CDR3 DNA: TGTGCCAGCAGCTTATCATCGGGCGACGAGCAGTACTTC.

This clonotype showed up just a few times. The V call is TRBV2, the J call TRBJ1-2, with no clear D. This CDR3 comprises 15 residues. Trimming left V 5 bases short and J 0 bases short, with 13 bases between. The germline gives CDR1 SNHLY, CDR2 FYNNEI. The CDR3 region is CASSSMKGSNYGYTF. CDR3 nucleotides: TGTGCCAGCAGTTCCATGAAGGGCTCTAACTATGGCTACACCTTC. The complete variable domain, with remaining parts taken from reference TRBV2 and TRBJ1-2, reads EPEVTQTPSHQVTQMGQEVILRCVPISNHLYFYWYRQILGQKVEFLVSFYNNEISEKSEIFDDQFSVERPDGSNFTLKIRSTKLEDSAMYFCASSSMKGSNYGYTFGSGTRLTVV.

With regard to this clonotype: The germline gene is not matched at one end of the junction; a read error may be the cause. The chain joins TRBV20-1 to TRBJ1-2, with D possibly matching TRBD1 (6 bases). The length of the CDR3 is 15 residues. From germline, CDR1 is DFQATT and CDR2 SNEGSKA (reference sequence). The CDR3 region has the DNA TGCAGTGCTCGAGATCGAGGGGGGCGTCCCTATGGCTACACCTTC. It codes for CSARDRGGRPYGYTF.

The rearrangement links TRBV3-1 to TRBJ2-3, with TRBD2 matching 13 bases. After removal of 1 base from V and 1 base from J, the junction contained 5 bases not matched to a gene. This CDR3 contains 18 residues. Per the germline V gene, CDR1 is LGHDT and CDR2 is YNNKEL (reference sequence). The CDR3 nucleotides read TGTGCCAGCAGCCAAGGGGGGACTAGCGGGGTCCGCACAGATACGCAGTATTTT. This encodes CASSQGGTSGVRTDTQYF.

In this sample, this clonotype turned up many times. CDR3 in amino acids: CASSQDWAVGHTDTQYF. In DNA form, the CDR3 reads TGCGCCAGCAGCCAAGATTGGGCGGTGGGACACACAGATACGCAGTATTTT. This sequence joins TRBV4-3 and TRBJ2-3; TRBD1 is a possible D gene (6 bases). The CDR3 extends over 17 amino acids. The germline CDR1 and CDR2 sequences are LGHNA and YSLEER. V lost 0 bases to trimming and J lost 2 bases, with 15 bases between them.

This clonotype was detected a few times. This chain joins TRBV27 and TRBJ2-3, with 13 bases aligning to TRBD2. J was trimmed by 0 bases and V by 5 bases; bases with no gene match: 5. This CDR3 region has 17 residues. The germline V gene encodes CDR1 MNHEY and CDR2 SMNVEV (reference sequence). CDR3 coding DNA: TGTGCCAGCAGTAGACTAGCGGGGGGCCTAAGCACAGATACGCAGTATTTT. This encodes CASSRLAGGLSTDTQYF.